This T cell receptor (beta chain) was identified during a study of cytomegalovirus exposure and HLA in healthy donors. Here immunoSEQ multiplex PCR was the method, and the copy in TCRdb shows in-frame clones only, minus some. The repertoire holds more than 95,000 clones, roughly 93% seen once, with 1% to 1.5% in the top ten. A note on this clone: Its specificity is not known.

Study observations and caveats: One later analysis, an examination of the roughly 130 validation repertoires, found that first-cohort TCR clusters tended to co-occur in them.

This sequence originates from a woman younger than 35 in good health and CMV-seronegative. Sequencing was carried out using PBMCs.

The CDR3 loop reads CASSLTQGNTEAFF. The CDR3 coding sequence is TGTGCCAGCAGTCTAACTCAGGGTAACACTGAAGCTTTCTTT. The V and J genes are TRBV6-5 and TRBJ1-1, with a tentative D call TRBD1 (5 bases). CDR3 length: 14 amino acids. The germline V and J ends were trimmed by 5 bases and 2 bases, with 12 bases remaining between them. Germline V CDR1 and CDR2: MNHEY, SVGAGI.